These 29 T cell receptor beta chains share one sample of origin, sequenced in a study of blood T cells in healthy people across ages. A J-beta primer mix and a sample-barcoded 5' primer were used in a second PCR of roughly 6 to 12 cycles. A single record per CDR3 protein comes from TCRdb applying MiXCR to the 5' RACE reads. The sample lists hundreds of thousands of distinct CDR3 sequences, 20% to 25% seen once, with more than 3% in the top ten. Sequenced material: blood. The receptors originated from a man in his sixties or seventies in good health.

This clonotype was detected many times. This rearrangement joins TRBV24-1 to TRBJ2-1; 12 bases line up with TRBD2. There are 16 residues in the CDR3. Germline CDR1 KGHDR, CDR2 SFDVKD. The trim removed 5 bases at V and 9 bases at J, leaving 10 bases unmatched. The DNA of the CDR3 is TGTGCCACCAGTGGGCCACTAGCGGGAGGAAGGGTTGAGCAGTTCTTC. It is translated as CATSGPLAGGRVEQFF.

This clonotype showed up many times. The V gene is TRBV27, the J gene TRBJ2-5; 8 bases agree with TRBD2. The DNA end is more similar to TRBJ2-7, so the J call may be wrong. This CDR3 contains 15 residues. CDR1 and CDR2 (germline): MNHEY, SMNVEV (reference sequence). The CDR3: CASSIPGRAPYEQYF. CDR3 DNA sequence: TGTGCCAGCAGCATCCCCGGGAGGGCCCCCTACGAGCAGTACTTC.

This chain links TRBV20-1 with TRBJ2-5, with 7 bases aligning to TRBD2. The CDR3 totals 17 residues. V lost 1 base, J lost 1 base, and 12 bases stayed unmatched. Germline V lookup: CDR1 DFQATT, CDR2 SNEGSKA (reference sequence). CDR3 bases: TGCAGTGCTAGAGGCTTTGCTAGCGGAACCCCCCAAGAGACCCAGTACTTC. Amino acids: CSARGFASGTPQETQYF.

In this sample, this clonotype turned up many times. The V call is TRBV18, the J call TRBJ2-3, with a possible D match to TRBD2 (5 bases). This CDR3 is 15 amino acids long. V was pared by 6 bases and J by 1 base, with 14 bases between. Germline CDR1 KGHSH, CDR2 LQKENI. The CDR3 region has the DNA TGTGCCAGCTCCCCTACTAGTAGCGGCACAGATACGCAGTATTTT. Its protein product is CASSPTSSGTDTQYF.

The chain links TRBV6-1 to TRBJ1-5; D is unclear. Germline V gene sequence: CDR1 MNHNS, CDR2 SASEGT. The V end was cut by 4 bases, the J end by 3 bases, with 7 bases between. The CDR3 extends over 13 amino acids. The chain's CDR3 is CASSGSHNQPQHF. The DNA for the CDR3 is TGTGCCAGCAGTGGAAGTCACAATCAGCCCCAGCATTTT.

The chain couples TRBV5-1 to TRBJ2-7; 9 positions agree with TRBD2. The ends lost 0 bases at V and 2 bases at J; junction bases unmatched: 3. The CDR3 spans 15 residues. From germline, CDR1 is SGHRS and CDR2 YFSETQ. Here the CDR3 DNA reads TGCGCCAGCAGCTTGGTTAGCGGGAGCGCCTACGAGCAGTACTTC. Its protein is CASSLVSGSAYEQYF.

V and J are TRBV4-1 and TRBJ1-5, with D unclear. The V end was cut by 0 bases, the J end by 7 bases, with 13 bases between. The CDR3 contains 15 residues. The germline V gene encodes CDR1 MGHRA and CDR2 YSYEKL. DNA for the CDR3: TGCGCCAGCAGCCAAGACGGGGAAGGAAGACAGCCCCAGCATTTT. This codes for CASSQDGEGRQPQHF.

As DNA, the CDR3 is TGTGCCAGCTCAAGATTGGGTGCAGGGAACATTCAGTACTTC. Translated, it gives CASSRLGAGNIQYF. The chain recombines TRBV18 with TRBJ2-4, with a weak D call TRBD1 (5 bases). The germline V gene has CDR1 KGHSH and CDR2 LQKENI. The ends were cut back, 5 bases at V and 7 bases at J, with 15 bases in the middle. The CDR3 is 14 amino acids.

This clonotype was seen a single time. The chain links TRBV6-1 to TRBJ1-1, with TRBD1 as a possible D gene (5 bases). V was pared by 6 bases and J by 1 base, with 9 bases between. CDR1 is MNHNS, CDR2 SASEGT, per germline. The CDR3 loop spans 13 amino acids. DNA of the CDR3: TGTGCCAGCAGGACAGCGAAGAACACTGAAGCTTTCTTT. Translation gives CASRTAKNTEAFF.

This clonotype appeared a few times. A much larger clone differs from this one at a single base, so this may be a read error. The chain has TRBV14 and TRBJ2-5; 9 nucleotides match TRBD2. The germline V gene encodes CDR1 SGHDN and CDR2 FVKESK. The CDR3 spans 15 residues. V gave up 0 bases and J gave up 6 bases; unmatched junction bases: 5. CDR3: CASSQDRLAGQTQYF. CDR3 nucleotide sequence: TGTGCCAGCAGCCAAGATCGCCTAGCGGGGCAGACCCAGTACTTC.

The CDR3 reads CASVASENNEQFF. CDR3 nucleotide sequence: TGTGCCAGTGTGGCTAGCGAGAACAATGAGCAGTTCTTC. The chain uses TRBV28 and TRBJ2-1; possible D gene TRBD2, 6 bases. CDR3 length: 13 amino acids. V lost 9 bases and J lost 5, with 14 bases in between. Germline V gives CDR1 MDHEN, CDR2 SYDVKM. Looking up the rest from reference TRBV28 and TRBJ2-1 gives the full variable domain: DVKVTQSSRYLVKRTGEKVFLECVQDMDHENMFWYRQDPGLGLRLIYFSYDVKMKEKGDIPEGYSVSREKKERFSLILESASTNQTSMYLCASVASENNEQFFGPGTRLTVL.

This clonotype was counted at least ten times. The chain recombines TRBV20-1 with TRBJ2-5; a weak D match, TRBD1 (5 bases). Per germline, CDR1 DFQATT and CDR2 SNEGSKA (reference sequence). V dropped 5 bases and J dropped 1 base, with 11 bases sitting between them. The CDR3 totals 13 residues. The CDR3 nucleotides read TGCAGTGCTTTCGGCAGGGTCCAAGAGACCCAGTACTTC. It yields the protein CSAFGRVQETQYF.

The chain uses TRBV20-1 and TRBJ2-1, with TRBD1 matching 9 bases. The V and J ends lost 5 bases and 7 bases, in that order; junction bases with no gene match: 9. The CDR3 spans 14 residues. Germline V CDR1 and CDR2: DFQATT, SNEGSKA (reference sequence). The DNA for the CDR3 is TGCAGTGCTGTGGACAGGGGAATGGGGAATGAGCAGTTCTTC. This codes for CSAVDRGMGNEQFF.

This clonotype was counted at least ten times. CDR3 DNA sequence: TGCAGCGTTGCCCCTAGCTCCAATGAGCAGTTCTTC. Protein sequence: CSVAPSSNEQFF. J is TRBJ2-1 and V is TRBV29-1, with D possibly being TRBD2 (5 bases). V was pared by 4 bases and J by 6 bases, with 10 bases between. The CDR3 contains 12 residues. Germline V CDR1 and CDR2: SQVTM, ANQGSEA.

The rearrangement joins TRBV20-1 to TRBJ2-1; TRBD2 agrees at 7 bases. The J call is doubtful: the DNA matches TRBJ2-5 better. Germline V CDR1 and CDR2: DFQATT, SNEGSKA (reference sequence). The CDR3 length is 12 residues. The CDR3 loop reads CSARLAEETQYF. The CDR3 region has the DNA TGCAGTGCTAGACTAGCGGAAGAGACCCAGTACTTC.

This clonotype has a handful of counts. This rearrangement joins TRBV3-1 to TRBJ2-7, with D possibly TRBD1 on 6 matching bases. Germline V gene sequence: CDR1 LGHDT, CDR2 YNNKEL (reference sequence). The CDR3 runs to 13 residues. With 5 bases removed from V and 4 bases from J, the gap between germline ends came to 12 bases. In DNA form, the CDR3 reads TGTGCCAGCAGCAAAAGGACAGAGTACGAGCAGTACTTC. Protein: CASSKRTEYEQYF.

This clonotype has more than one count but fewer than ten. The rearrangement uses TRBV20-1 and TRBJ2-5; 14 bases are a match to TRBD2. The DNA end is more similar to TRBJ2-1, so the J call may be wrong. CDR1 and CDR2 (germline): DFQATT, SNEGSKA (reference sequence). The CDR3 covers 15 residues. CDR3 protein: CSARGTSGSFGEQFF. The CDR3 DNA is TGCAGTGCTAGGGGGACTAGCGGGAGTTTTGGTGAGCAGTTCTTC.

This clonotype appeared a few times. CDR3 DNA: TGCGCCAGCAGCCAATCGACTAGCGGGAGGAGAGATACGCAGTATTTT. The encoded protein is CASSQSTSGRRDTQYF. The genes are TRBV4-3 and TRBJ2-3; TRBD2 matches 13 bases. CDR1 and CDR2 from the germline V gene are LGHNA and YSLEER. The CDR3 spans 16 residues. The V gene end was trimmed by 2 bases and the J gene end by 5 bases; junction bases not matched to a gene: 4.

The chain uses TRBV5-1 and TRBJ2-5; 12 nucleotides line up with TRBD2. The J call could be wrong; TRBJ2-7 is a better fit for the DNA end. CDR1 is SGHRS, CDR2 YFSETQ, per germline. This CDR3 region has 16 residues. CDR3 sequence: CASSDGLAGLGYEQYF. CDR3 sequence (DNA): TGCGCCAGCAGCGACGGACTAGCGGGACTAGGCTACGAGCAGTACTTC.

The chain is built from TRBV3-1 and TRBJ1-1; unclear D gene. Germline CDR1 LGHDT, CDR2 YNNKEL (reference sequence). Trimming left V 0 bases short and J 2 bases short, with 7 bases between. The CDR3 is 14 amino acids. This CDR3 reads CASSQDAGNTEAFF. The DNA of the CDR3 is TGTGCCAGCAGCCAAGATGCGGGTAACACTGAAGCTTTCTTT. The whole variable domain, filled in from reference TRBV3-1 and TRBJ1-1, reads DTAVSQTPKYLVTQMGNDKSIKCEQNLGHDTMYWYKQDSKKFLKIMFSYNNKELIINETVPNRFSPKSPDKAHLNLHINSLELGDSAVYFCASSQDAGNTEAFFGQGTRLTVV.

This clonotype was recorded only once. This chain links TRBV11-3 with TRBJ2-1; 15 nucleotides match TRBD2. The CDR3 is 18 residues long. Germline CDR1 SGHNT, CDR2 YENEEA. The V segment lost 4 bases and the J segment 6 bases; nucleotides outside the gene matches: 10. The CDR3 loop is CASSSYSGLAGGPNEQFF. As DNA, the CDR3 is TGTGCCAGCAGCTCTTACAGCGGACTAGCGGGAGGGCCCAATGAGCAGTTCTTC. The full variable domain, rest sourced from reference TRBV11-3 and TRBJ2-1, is EAGVVQSPRYKIIEKKQPVAFWCNPISGHNTLYWYLQNLGQGPELLIRYENEEAVDDSQLPKDRFSAERLKGVDSTLKIQPAELGDSAVYLCASSSYSGLAGGPNEQFFGPGTRLTVL.

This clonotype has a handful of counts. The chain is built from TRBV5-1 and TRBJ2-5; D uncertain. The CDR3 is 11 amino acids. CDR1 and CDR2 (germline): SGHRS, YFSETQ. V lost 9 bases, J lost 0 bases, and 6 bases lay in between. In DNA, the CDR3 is TGCGCCACGTCCCACCAAGAGACCCAGTACTTC. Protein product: CATSHQETQYF.

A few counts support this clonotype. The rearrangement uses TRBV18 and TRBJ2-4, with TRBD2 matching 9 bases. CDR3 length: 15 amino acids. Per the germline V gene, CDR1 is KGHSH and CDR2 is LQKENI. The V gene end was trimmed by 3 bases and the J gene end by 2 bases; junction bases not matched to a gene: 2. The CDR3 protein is CASSPGTSTKNIQYF. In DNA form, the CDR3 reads TGTGCCAGCTCACCGGGGACTAGCACCAAAAACATTCAGTACTTC. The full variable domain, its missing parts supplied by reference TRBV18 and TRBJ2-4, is NAGVMQNPRHLVRRRGQEARLRCSPMKGHSHVYWYRQLPEEGLKFMVYLQKENIIDESGMPKERFSAEFPKEGPSILRIQQVVRGDSAAYFCASSPGTSTKNIQYFGAGTRLSVL.

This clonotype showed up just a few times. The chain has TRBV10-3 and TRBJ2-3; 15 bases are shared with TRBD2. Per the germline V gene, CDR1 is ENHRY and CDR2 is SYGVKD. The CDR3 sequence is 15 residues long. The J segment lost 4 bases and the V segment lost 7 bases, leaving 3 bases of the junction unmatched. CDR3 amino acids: CAIKGTSGRSDTQYF. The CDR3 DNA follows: TGTGCCATCAAGGGGACTAGCGGGAGGTCAGATACGCAGTATTTT.

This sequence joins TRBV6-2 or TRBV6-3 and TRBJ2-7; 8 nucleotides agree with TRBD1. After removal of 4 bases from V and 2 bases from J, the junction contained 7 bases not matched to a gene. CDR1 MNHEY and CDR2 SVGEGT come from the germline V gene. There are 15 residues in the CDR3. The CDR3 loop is CASSSPSTGAYEQYF. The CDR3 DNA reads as TGTGCCAGCAGTTCCCCGTCGACAGGGGCCTACGAGCAGTACTTC.

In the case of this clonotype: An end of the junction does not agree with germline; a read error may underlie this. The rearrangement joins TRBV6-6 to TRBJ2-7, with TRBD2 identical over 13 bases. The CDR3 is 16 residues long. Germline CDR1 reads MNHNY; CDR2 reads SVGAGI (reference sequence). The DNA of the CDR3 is TGTGCCAGCAGGAACGGACTAGCGGGAGTTAACTACGAACAGTACTTC. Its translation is CASRNGLAGVNYEQYF.

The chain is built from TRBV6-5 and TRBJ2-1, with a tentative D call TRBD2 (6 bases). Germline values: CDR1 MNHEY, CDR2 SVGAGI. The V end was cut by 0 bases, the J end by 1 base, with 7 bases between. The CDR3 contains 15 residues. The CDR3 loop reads CASSYSGRSYNEQFF. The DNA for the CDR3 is TGTGCCAGCAGTTACTCCGGGAGATCCTACAATGAGCAGTTCTTC.

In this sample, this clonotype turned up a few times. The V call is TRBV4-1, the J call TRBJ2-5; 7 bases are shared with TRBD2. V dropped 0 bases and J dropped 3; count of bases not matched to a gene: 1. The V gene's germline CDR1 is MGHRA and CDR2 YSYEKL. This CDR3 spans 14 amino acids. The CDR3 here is CASSQDGGEETQYF. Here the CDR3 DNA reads TGCGCCAGCAGCCAAGATGGGGGGGAAGAGACCCAGTACTTC.

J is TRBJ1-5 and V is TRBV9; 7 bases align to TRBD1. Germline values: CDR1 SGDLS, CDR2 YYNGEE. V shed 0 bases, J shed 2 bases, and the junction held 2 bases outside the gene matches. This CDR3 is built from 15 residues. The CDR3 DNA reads TGTGCCAGCAGCGTAGGAGGGGGCCGCAATCAGCCCCAGCATTTT. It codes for CASSVGGGRNQPQHF. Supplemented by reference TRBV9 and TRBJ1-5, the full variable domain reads DSGVTQTPKHLITATGQRVTLRCSPRSGDLSVYWYQQSLDQGLQFLIQYYNGEERAKGNILERFSAQQFPDLHSELNLSSLELGDSALYFCASSVGGGRNQPQHFGDGTRLSIL.